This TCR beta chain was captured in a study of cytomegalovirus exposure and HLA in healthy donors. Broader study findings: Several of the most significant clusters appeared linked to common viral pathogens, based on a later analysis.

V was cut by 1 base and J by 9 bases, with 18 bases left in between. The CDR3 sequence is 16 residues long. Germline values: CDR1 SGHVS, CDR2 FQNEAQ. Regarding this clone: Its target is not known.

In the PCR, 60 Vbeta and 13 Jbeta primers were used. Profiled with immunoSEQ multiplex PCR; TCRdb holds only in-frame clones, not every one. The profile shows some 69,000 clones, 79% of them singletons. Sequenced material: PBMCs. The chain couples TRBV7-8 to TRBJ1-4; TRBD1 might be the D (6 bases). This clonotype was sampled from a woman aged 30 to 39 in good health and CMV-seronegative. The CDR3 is CASSLGGPGNGKKLFF. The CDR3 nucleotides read TGTGCCAGCAGCTTAGGGGGGCCGGGGAATGGTAAAAAACTGTTTTTT.